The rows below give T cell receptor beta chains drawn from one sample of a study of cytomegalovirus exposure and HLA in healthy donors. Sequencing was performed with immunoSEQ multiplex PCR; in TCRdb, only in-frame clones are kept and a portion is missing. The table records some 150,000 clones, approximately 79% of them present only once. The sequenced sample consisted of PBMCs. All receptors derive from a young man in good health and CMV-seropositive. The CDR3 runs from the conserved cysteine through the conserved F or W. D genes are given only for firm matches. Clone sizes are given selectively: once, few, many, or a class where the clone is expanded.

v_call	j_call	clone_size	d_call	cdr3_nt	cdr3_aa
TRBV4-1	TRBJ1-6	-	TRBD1	TGCGCCAGCAGCCAGACAGGGGCCTATAATTCACCCCTCCACTTT	CASSQTGAYNSPLHF
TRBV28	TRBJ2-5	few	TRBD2	TGTGCCAGCTATACTAGCGGGGGCTACCAAGAGACCCAGTACTTC	CASYTSGGYQETQYF
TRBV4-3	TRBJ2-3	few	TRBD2	TGCGCCAGCAGCCAGGCGGGGGGGGCGAAGACAGATACGCAGTATTTT	CASSQAGGAKTDTQYF
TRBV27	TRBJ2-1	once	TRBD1	TGTGCCAGCAGTTCTCCCAGGGGGCGGGACAATGAGCAGTTCTTC	CASSSPRGRDNEQFF
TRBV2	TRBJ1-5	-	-	TGTGCCAGCAGACCACAGGGATATAGCAATCAGCCCCAGCATTTT	CASRPQGYSNQPQHF
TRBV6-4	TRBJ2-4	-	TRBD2	TGTGCCAGCAGTGTAGTTAGCGGGGGGCCCCTAGCCAAAAACATTCAGTACTTC	CASSVVSGGPLAKNIQYF
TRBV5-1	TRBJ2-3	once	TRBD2	TGCGCCAGCAGCTTGGGACTAGCGGGAGGGGATACGCAGTATTTT	CASSLGLAGGDTQYF
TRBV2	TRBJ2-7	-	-	TGTGCCAGGGGCCCCACCGGGGGCTACGAGCAGTACTTC	CARGPTGGYEQYF
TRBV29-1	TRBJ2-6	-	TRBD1	TGCAGCGTGGGGAGGACAGGGGCGTACGGGGCCAACGTCCTGACTTTC	CSVGRTGAYGANVLTF
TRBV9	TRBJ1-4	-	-	TGTGCCAGCAGCGTAGGTCTGCGGGATAATGAAAAACTGTTTTTT	CASSVGLRDNEKLFF
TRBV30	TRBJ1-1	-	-	TGTGCCTGGAGTGTTTACGTCAGGGCAAGGAGTGAAGCTTTCTTT	CAWSVYVRARSEAFF
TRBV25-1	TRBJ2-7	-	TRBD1	TGTGCCAGCAGTGTCCGGGACAGATGGAGCGAGCAGTACTTC	CASSVRDRWSEQYF
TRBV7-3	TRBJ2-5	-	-	TGTGCCAGCAGCTTGAAGGGACTGACCCAAGAGACCCAGTACTTC	CASSLKGLTQETQYF
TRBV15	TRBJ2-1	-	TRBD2	TGTGCCACCAGCCCTTTCAGGAGCGGGACCTACAATGAGCAGTTCTTC	CATSPFRSGTYNEQFF
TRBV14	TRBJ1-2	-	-	TGTGCCAGCAGCCAAACCGGACAGAGCTCGCACCTCTATGGCTACACCTTC	CASSQTGQSSHLYGYTF
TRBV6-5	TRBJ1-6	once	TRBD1	TGTGCCAGCAGCCTACAGGGGTCAAATTCACCCCTCCACTTT	CASSLQGSNSPLHF
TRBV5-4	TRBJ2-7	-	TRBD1	TGTGCCAGCAGCTTGGGGACAGGTGGCAGTCGAGACCCTTACTACGAGCAGTACTTC	CASSLGTGGSRDPYYEQYF
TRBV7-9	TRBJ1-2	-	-	TGTGCCAGCAGCTTATCACGGGAAGGCTACACCTTC	CASSLSREGYTF
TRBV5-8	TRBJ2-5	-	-	TGTGCCAGCAGGGACACAGGACAAGAGACCCAGTACTTC	CASRDTGQETQYF
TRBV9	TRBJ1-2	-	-	TGTGCCAGCAGCGTCCCCGGGAGTCCCAGAGGGGGCTACACCTTC	CASSVPGSPRGGYTF
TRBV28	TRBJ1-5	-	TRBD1	TGTGCCAGCAGCAGGGGGCTTCAGCCCCAGCATTTT	CASSRGLQPQHF
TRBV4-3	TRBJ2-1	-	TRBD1	TGCGCCAGCAGCCAAGATCGGACAGGGGGACCCCTCAATGAGCAGTTCTTC	CASSQDRTGGPLNEQFF
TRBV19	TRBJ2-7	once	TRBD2	TGTGCCAGTAGTACCCTAAACCTAGCGGGAAGCTCCTACGAGCAGTACTTC	CASSTLNLAGSSYEQYF
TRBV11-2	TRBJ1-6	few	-	TGTGCCAGCAGCTCCCCGATGGGTAGACGGAGCGGTGGACCCCTCCACTTT	CASSSPMGRRSGGPLHF
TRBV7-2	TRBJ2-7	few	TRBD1	TGTGCCAGCAGCCCGGACAGGGGGCACTACGAGCAGTACTTC	CASSPDRGHYEQYF
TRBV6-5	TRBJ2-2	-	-	TGTGCCAGCAGTTATCATTCCGGGGAGCTGTTTTTT	CASSYHSGELFF
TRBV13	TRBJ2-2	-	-	TGTGCCAGCAGCTTAATTTTCAGGGAGCTGTTTTTT	CASSLIFRELFF
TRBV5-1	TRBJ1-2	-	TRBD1	TGCGCCAGCAGCCCGGGACAGTCCTATGGCTACACCTTC	CASSPGQSYGYTF
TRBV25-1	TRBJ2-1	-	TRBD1	TGTGCCAGCAGTGTTTACAGGGGTGAGCAGTTCTTC	CASSVYRGEQFF
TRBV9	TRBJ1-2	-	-	TGTGCCAGCAGCGTAGAACCCAGGGGTGGTGGCTACACCTTC	CASSVEPRGGGYTF
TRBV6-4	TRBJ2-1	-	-	TGTGCCAGCAGTGGTCAGGCAAGGGGTGAGCAGTTCTTC	CASSGQARGEQFF
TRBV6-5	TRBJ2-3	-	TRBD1	TGTGCCAGCGGGGGACAGGGGGCCCACACAGATACGCAGTATTTT	CASGGQGAHTDTQYF
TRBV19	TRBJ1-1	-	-	TGTGCCAGTAGTAGAAAACAGGGCCGTGCATCAATGAACACTGAAGCTTTCTTT	CASSRKQGRASMNTEAFF
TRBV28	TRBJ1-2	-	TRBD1	TGTGCCAGCAGCCCACCGGGACAGGGCTATGGCTACACCTTC	CASSPPGQGYGYTF
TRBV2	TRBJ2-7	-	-	TGTGCCAGCAGCCCCCGGAACAGGGCCCCCTACGAGCAGTACTTC	CASSPRNRAPYEQYF
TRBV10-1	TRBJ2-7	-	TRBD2	TGCGCCAGCAGGGAGCGGGAGATGGCATACGAGCAGTACTTC	CASREREMAYEQYF
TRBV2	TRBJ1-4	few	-	TGTGCCAGCAACTTCAGGGGCCCCGGAGAAAAACTGTTTTTT	CASNFRGPGEKLFF
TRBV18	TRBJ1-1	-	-	TGTGCCAGCTCACCAGGAGGGGCGGAAACTGAAGCTTTCTTT	CASSPGGAETEAFF
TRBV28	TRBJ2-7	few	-	TGTGCCAGCAGCTGGGAGTATCCCTACGAGCAGTACTTC	CASSWEYPYEQYF
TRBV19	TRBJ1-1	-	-	TGTGCCAGTAGTATAGCGTCCAGGGGCGCTGAAGCTTTCTTT	CASSIASRGAEAFF
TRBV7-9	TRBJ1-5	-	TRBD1	TGTGCCAGCAGCCAGGCAGACAGGGCTGGGGGCGACAATCAGCCCCAGCATTTT	CASSQADRAGGDNQPQHF
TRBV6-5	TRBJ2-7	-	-	TGTGCCAGCTACTCGATTTTTTTGCACGAGCAGTACTTC	CASYSIFLHEQYF
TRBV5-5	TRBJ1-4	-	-	TGTGCCTCAGCAATGCGGCGTTTAGATGAAAAACTGTTTTTT	CASAMRRLDEKLFF
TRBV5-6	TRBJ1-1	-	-	TGTGCCAGCAGCTTGGGGGTAGGGGGCACTGAAGCTTTCTTT	CASSLGVGGTEAFF
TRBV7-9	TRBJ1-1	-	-	TGTGCCAGCAGCTCCCTGGTCCAGTTTGAAGCTTTCTTT	CASSSLVQFEAFF
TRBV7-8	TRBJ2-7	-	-	TGTGCCAGCAGCTTAAGGGGCTACGAGCAGTACTTC	CASSLRGYEQYF
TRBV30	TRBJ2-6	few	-	TGTGCCTGGAGTGTTCGGGGCTCTGGGGCCAACGTCCTGACTTTC	CAWSVRGSGANVLTF
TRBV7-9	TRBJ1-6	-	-	TGTGCCAGCAGCTACACGCCCCATAATTCACCCCTCCACTTT	CASSYTPHNSPLHF
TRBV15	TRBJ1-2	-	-	TGTGCCACCAGCAGAGAATATAGGGGTGGCTACACCTTC	CATSREYRGGYTF